The clone carrying this T cell receptor (beta chain) was counted ten times or more. Its target is not known. Per germline, CDR1 MDHEN and CDR2 SYDVKM. V lost 11 bases, J lost 5 bases, and 19 bases lay in between. There are 13 residues in the CDR3. Every patient had bone marrow sampled while the disease was active. This sample is part of a study of read filtering for tumor transcriptome and immune sequencing. Background on the study: TCR-mapped reads were about 4 to 11 million with IR-seq versus roughly 80 to 1273 with RNA-seq. Whole-study results and caveats: Single-read clonotypes: 80% to 90% of IR-seq clonotypes (roughly 4% of reads), 74.6% of RNA-seq clonotypes (44.6% of reads).

The library was built from roughly 400 ng RNA with molecular barcoded adaptors for alpha/delta and beta/gamma chains. Each CDR3 protein is one row after TCRdb ran MiXCR on the reads. The repertoire holds about 61,000 distinct CDR3 sequences, with approximately 20% as singletons. J is TRBJ2-7 and V is TRBV28, with D possibly being TRBD1 (6 bases). The sequencing input was a population of CD138-negative cells sorted from bone marrow. The TCR comes from a donor aged 40 or over with multiple myeloma. This CDR3 is CAVTQGSPNEQYF. In DNA form, the CDR3 reads TGTGCCGTTACACAGGGCAGCCCTAACGAGCAGTACTTC.